The clone carrying this TCR beta chain was seen only a few times. The record originates from a study of identical twins. Each donor (without exception) was a healthy Caucasian. TCRdb itself ran the 5' RACE reads through MiXCR, one entry per CDR3 protein. Counted here are 450,000 or so distinct CDR3 sequences, approximately 14% occurring once; the ten biggest clones make up around 0.48%. In germline, CDR1 is SGHDN, CDR2 FVKESK. The CDR3 extends over 12 amino acids. Trimming left V 2 bases short and J 7 bases short, with 7 bases between. The sample also formed part of further work on yellow fever vaccine responses in identical twins.

The chain links TRBV14 to TRBJ2-3; D is ambiguous. The specimen was CD4+ T cells sorted from blood. The TCR originated in a young woman in good health. The CDR3: CASSQQAYTQYF. The CDR3 region has the DNA TGTGCCAGCAGCCAACAGGCATATACGCAGTATTTT.